This T cell receptor beta chain was identified in a study of blood T cell repertoires in COVID-19 (dated by TCRdb to the early 2020s). Turning to the overall study: The collaborator samples originated in the United States, Italy and Spain and spanned the acute and convalescent phases of COVID-19. The dataset comprised deeply sampled blood TCRbeta repertoires from subjects exposed to, actively infected with, or recovered from COVID-19. The samples were drawn from two sources: the first 160 participants of the ongoing ImmuneRACE study, and over 1,000 subjects contributed by 6 global collaborators. Where available, HLA class I and class II types were taken from metadata supplied by the sample provider and were not determined by assay-based typing. The repertoires were released in a freely available public database meant as a resource for research on the immune response to SARS-CoV-2. The sample metadata nearly always contained a de-identified subject ID, COVID-19 status, age in years and sex. The prospective study material was composed of cDNA or gDNA derived from T cells, B-cell-depleted T cells, or PBMCs.

Here is what the overall study found, with its caveats: The amount of clinical and demographic metadata varied by source and participant and was provided uncurated.

Deletion took 7 bases off V and 7 bases off J, with a span of 10 bases between the germline ends. The cysteine opens and the phenylalanine closes a CDR3 of 11 amino acids. The kept DNA is CDR3 alone, 33 bases in frame from the first base. Comment on this clone: What antigen it recognizes has not been identified. Base qualities are not at hand, and no much larger clone is one base apart.

Participants in the prospective study were aged 18 to 89 years, lived in more than 20 United States geographic areas, and enrolled through a virtual design. In the prospective study, participants were assigned to cohorts based on the clinical history participants reported in a screening survey and a study questionnaire. For ImmuneRACE Cohort 3, a participant was defined as recovered based on two consecutive negative NP/OP PCR tests, clearance by a healthcare professional, or resolution of symptoms. Mobile phlebotomists in the prospective study collected whole blood, serum and a nasopharyngeal or oropharyngeal swab from every participant. Over a roughly 2-month period, participants in the prospective study had the option of providing additional blood draws and questionnaires. Before DNA extraction, blood samples from the prospective study were shipped at room temperature or frozen. The immunoSEQ Assay, a bias-controlled multiplex PCR, was used to amplify TCRbeta CDR3 regions from genomic DNA. The published analysis was carried out like this. Nucleated cell counts per sample were estimated from amplification of reference gene primers within the assay. To quantify the absolute abundance of each unique TCRbeta CDR3 rearrangement, sequence reads were collapsed and filtered. Productive Simpson clonality was computed per sample as the square root of Simpson's diversity index over productive rearrangements. Not all clones reach the TCRdb copy of this immuneACCESS table, which keeps in-frame sequences only. Checked studies attribute under half of the gap to unresolved V genes and leave the rest unexplained. V and J calls and clone size are copied from that table; D and trimming were computed from the DNA. The sample table lists 150,000 to 170,000 clones, about 81% of them with a count of one. The ten largest clonotypes hold around 7.9% of the sample.

Here the chain combines TRBV12-3 or TRBV12-4 and TRBJ1-1, with the D segment identity uncertain. The source material was PBMCs or T cells enriched from blood (not recorded which). The TCR comes from a man in his forties or fifties who had recovered from COVID-19. The nucleotides are TGTGCCAGCAACGGCCGGGGTGAAGCTTTCTTT. Its translation is CASNGRGEAFF.